A selection of T cell receptor beta chains follows, all from one sample in a study of T cells in Graves' hyperthyroidism and ophthalmopathy. TCRdb used MiXCR to reprocess the multiplex PCR reads, holding one entry per CDR3 protein. Of hundreds of thousands of distinct CDR3 sequences in the sample, more than 45% were seen once. Sequenced sample: peripheral blood or thyroid tissue (not recorded which). The receptors here all came from a woman aged 18-29 years with Graves' hyperthyroidism. Each CDR3 is given with its conserved first and last residue. A D gene is named only where the DNA matches it firmly. Size values are once, few and many counts, or a class for expanded clones, and some rows have none.

clone_size j_call d_call v_call cdr3_nt cdr3_aa
many TRBJ2-5 - TRBV7-6 TGTGCCAGCAGCTTAGACCCCTCTGCGGAGACCCAGTACTTC CASSLDPSAETQYF
few TRBJ2-7 TRBD2 TRBV7-6 TGTGCCAGCAGCCCAAACCCTAGCGGGAGCTACGAGCAGTACTTC CASSPNPSGSYEQYF
many TRBJ1-1 - TRBV24-1 TGTGCCACCAGTGATTCAGGACGGGACACTGAAGCTTTCTTT CATSDSGRDTEAFF
few TRBJ1-2 TRBD1 TRBV20-1 TGCAGTGCTAGGCCTAGGACAGGCAGCAGTGGCTACACCTTC CSARPRTGSSGYTF
- TRBJ2-7 - TRBV2 TGTGCCAGCAGTGAAAGGCCCCAGGGATTGATTGCCTACGAGCAGTACTTC CASSERPQGLIAYEQYF
- TRBJ2-7 - TRBV2 TGTGCCAGCAGTAACCGCAGGCTCTCCTACGAGCAGTACTTC CASSNRRLSYEQYF
once TRBJ2-7 TRBD2 TRBV7-6 TGTGCCAGCAGTTACCGCAGCGGGAAGTACGAGCAGTACTTC CASSYRSGKYEQYF
many TRBJ2-2 TRBD1 TRBV24-1 TGTGCCACCAGTGATGCCGGACAGGGGGCGCAGCACGGGGAGCTGTTTTTT CATSDAGQGAQHGELFF
many TRBJ2-5 - TRBV25-1 TGTGCCAGCAGCGTGACAGGTCAAGAGACCCAGTACTTC CASSVTGQETQYF
- TRBJ1-2 TRBD1 TRBV24-1 TGTGCCACTGACCCTCGGACAGGGGTCTTCGGTTATGGCTACACCTTC CATDPRTGVFGYGYTF
few TRBJ1-1 TRBD1 TRBV29-1 TGCAGCGTTGGAACAGGGGAGAACACTGAAGCTTTCTTT CSVGTGENTEAFF
many TRBJ1-6 - TRBV25-1 TGTGCCAGCAGCTCGACCGATTATAATTCACCCCTCCACTTT CASSSTDYNSPLHF
- TRBJ2-2 - TRBV6-5 TGTGCCAGCAGTTACGTCAGGGATCGGGAGCTGTTTTTT CASSYVRDRELFF
- TRBJ2-7 - TRBV10-3 TGTGCCAGCAGTTTCATGGAGAACTCCTACGAGCAGTACTTC CASSFMENSYEQYF
- TRBJ1-1 - TRBV11-2 TGTGCCAGCAGTATCAAACCGAACACTGAAGCTTTCTTT CASSIKPNTEAFF
many TRBJ1-5 - TRBV24-1 TGTGCCACCACAGAAACAGGGCCGGGGAGTCAGCCCCAGCATTTT CATTETGPGSQPQHF
- TRBJ1-4 - TRBV2 TGTGCCAGCACGCAGTACCGCAGCACAGCTAATGAAAAACTGTTTTTT CASTQYRSTANEKLFF
- TRBJ1-6 TRBD1 TRBV15 TGTGCCACCAGCAGAGGGGGGACAGCCTATAATTCACCCCTCCACTTT CATSRGGTAYNSPLHF
- TRBJ1-1 TRBD1 TRBV6-6 TGTGCCAGCAGGATCGACAGGGGAGGCCCTGAAGCTTTCTTT CASRIDRGGPEAFF
many TRBJ2-5 - TRBV14 TGTGCCAGCAGCCCCGCGGCCCTCGAGGGATGGGAGACCCAGTACTTC CASSPAALEGWETQYF
- TRBJ1-2 TRBD1 TRBV10-3 TGTGCCATCAACGTCGGACAGGGTGCGAACTATGGCTACACCTTC CAINVGQGANYGYTF
once TRBJ1-5 - TRBV5-1 TGCGCCAGCAGCAAATTTGGGAGTAGCAATCAGCCCCAGCATTTT CASSKFGSSNQPQHF
- TRBJ2-7 TRBD2 TRBV7-9 TGTGCCAGTAGTCATTCTAGCGGAACCTACGAGCAGTACTTC CASSHSSGTYEQYF
many TRBJ1-5 - TRBV19 TGTGCCAGTATCCAGACGGACTATAGCAATCAGCCCCAGCATTTT CASIQTDYSNQPQHF
many TRBJ1-1 - TRBV7-9 TGTGCCAGCAGCTCTGACAGGAATATGAACACTGAAGCTTTCTTT CASSSDRNMNTEAFF
few TRBJ1-5 TRBD1 TRBV20-1 TGCAGTGCTAGAATCTCGGGACAGGGCTATAGCAATCAGCCCCAGCATTTT CSARISGQGYSNQPQHF
few TRBJ1-6 - TRBV25-1 TGTGCCAGCAGCTTTTACCAGAATAATTCACCCCTCCACTTT CASSFYQNNSPLHF
few TRBJ1-5 TRBD1 TRBV7-2 TGTGCCAGCAGCCAGGGGGACAGGGCAAAGCATTTT CASSQGDRAKHF
- TRBJ1-2 - TRBV7-3 TGTGCCAGCATCTCAGGCTATGGCTACACCTTC CASISGYGYTF
- TRBJ2-5 - TRBV7-6 TGTGCCAGCAGCCAAGTTAGGTTGGAGACCCAGTACTTC CASSQVRLETQYF
- TRBJ2-5 TRBD2 TRBV24-1 TGTGCCACCAGTGATTTGTTGGGAGGGGCGAAAGAGACCCAGTACTTC CATSDLLGGAKETQYF
- TRBJ1-5 - TRBV27 TGTGCCAGCAGTTTTCCCGGCAAGAATCAGCCCCAGCATTTT CASSFPGKNQPQHF
- TRBJ2-5 TRBD1 TRBV9 TGTGCCAGCAGCGTCCAGACAGGGGTGGCCGGGGAGACCCAGTACTTC CASSVQTGVAGETQYF
once TRBJ2-2 TRBD2 TRBV7-2 TGTGCCAGCAGCTTTAGCGGGAGGGCCGTCGGGGAGCTGTTTTTT CASSFSGRAVGELFF
- TRBJ1-5 - TRBV29-1 TGCAGCGTTGAAGATTCAGGGGACGAGCATTTT CSVEDSGDEHF
- TRBJ2-7 - TRBV6-1 TGTGCCAGCAGGGGGCAAGATGGCTCCTACGAGCAGTACTTC CASRGQDGSYEQYF
- TRBJ1-1 TRBD1 TRBV20-1 TGCAGTGCTACTCCGACAGGGATGGGCACTGAAGCTTTCTTT CSATPTGMGTEAFF
many TRBJ2-5 - TRBV7-6 TGTGCCAGCAGCTCCGAATGGGACCAAGAGACCCAGTACTTC CASSSEWDQETQYF
- TRBJ1-5 - TRBV19 TGTGCCAGTAGCGGGACACTCTATCAGCCCCAGCATTTT CASSGTLYQPQHF
many TRBJ2-7 - TRBV29-1 TGCAGCGTTGTAATGGGGGGTAGGACCTACGAGCAGTACTTC CSVVMGGRTYEQYF
- TRBJ2-5 - TRBV7-8 TGTGCCAGCTCCCACCCCAGCGAGACCCAGTACTTC CASSHPSETQYF
- TRBJ2-7 - TRBV16 TGTGCCAGCAGCCAATCGGCCTTAAGTAACTACGAGCAGTACTTC CASSQSALSNYEQYF
- TRBJ2-3 TRBD2 TRBV24-1 TGTGCCACCAGTGATCCTGGACTAGCGGGAAGCACAGATACGCAGTATTTT CATSDPGLAGSTDTQYF
once TRBJ1-2 - TRBV20-1 TGCAGTGCTAGAGGGGAGGCGGGCTATCGCTACACCTTC CSARGEAGYRYTF
few TRBJ1-3 TRBD1 TRBV13 TGTGCCAGCAGTTACTCGACAGGGGGCTTCGGCACCATATATTTT CASSYSTGGFGTIYF
- TRBJ1-5 - TRBV19 TGTGCTAGTGGTTTGGGACCCCAGCCCCAGCATTTT CASGLGPQPQHF
many TRBJ2-5 TRBD2 TRBV29-1 TGCAGCGTCGCCGGGACTAGCCAAATCTTC CSVAGTSQIF
- TRBJ1-4 - TRBV9 TGTGCCAGCAGCGTATCCCCCGGGGATGAAAAACTGTTTTTT CASSVSPGDEKLFF
- TRBJ2-7 TRBD2 TRBV7-9 TGTGCCAGCAGCCCCATTAGCGGGAGTTACGAGCAGTACTTC CASSPISGSYEQYF
once TRBJ2-2 - TRBV20-1 TGCAGTGCTAGAGATGAGGGGCGCTTCGGGGAGCTGTTTTTT CSARDEGRFGELFF
few TRBJ1-5 - TRBV5-6 TGTGCCAGCAGCTTTTGGGGGAATCAGCCCCAGCATTTT CASSFWGNQPQHF